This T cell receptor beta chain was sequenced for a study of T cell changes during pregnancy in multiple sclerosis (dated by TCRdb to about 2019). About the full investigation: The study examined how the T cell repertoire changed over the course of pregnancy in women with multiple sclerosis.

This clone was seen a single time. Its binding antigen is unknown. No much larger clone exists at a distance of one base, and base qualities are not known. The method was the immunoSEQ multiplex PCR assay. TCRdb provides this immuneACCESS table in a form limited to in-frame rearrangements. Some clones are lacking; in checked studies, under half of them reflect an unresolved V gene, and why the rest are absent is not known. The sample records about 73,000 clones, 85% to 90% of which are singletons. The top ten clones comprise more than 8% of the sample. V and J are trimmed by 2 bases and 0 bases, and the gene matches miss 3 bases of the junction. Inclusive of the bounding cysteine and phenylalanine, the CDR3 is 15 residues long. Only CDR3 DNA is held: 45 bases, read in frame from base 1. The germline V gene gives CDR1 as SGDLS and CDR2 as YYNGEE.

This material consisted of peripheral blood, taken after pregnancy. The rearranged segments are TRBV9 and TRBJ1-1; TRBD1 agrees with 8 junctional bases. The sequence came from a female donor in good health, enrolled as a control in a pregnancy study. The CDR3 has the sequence CASSVWTGLNTEAFF. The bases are TGTGCCAGCAGCGTCTGGACAGGGCTGAACACTGAAGCTTTCTTT.